The 12 T cell receptor beta chains reported below all come from one sample, sequenced in a study of Graves' ophthalmopathy and Graves' hyperthyroidism (dated by TCRdb to about 2018). Data came from an Illumina HiSeq 2000. TCR beta CDR3 regions were amplified from RNA transcripts for repertoire sequencing. HTBI primers and the Qiagen OneStep RT-PCR kit were used in a first-round RT-PCR, which was followed by a second-round multiplex PCR, size selection and purification. Using fastp at Q25 and MiXCR, TCRdb reprocessed the public reads and kept productive beta chains. Each entry merges the rows of one CDR3 protein and shows their most common DNA and genes. Here the sample has about 740,000 distinct CDR3 sequences; 35% to 50% occur a single time. The top ten constitute approximately 46% of the sample. The source material was peripheral blood. These receptor sequences come from an adult man with Graves' ophthalmopathy.

There are a few counts of this clonotype. The rearrangement uses TRBV11-2 and TRBJ1-2; D might be TRBD1 (5 bases). The V end lost 3 bases, the J end lost 4 bases, and 12 bases lay between the germline ends. The CDR3 totals 14 residues. Looked up from germline, CDR1 is SGHAT and CDR2 is FQNNGV. The CDR3 DNA follows: TGTGCCAGCAGCTTTCTCAGGGCGGGCTATGGCTACACCTTC. It codes for CASSFLRAGYGYTF.

The rearrangement uses TRBV7-9 and TRBJ2-5, with D possibly TRBD1 on 5 matching bases. Trimming took off 5 bases at V and 5 bases at J, with 15 bases between the two ends. From germline, CDR1 is SEHNR and CDR2 FQNEAQ (reference sequence). This CDR3 contains 14 residues. The CDR3, as DNA: TGTGCCAGCAGCCCCTCGAGTCAGGGTGAGACCCAGTACTTC. It specifies CASSPSSQGETQYF.

This chain connects TRBV7-9 to TRBJ2-2; D gene unclear. Trimming stripped 6 bases from V and 3 bases from J, with 8 bases between. Germline values: CDR1 SEHNR, CDR2 FQNEAQ (reference sequence). This CDR3 contains 13 residues. DNA for the CDR3: TGTGCCAGCAGTTGGGGTTACACCGGGGAGCTGTTTTTT. Translation gives CASSWGYTGELFF. The full variable domain, with the rest looked up from reference TRBV7-9 and TRBJ2-2, is DTGVSQNPRHKITKRGQNVTFRCDPISEHNRLYWYRQTLGQGPEFLTYFQNEAQLEKSRLLSDRFSAERPKGSFSTLEIQRTEQGDSAMYLCASSWGYTGELFFGEGSRLTVL.

On this clonotype: With a much larger clone just one base away, this may be a read error. The rearrangement links TRBV29-1 to TRBJ2-5; a possible D gene is TRBD2 (6 bases). V gave up 4 bases and J gave up 7 bases, with 22 bases separating them. This CDR3 is built from 15 residues. Germline V lookup: CDR1 SQVTM, CDR2 ANQGSEA. CDR3: CSVVGGRGGVGTQYF. The CDR3 nucleotides are TGCAGCGTTGTGGGGGGTCGGGGCGGTGTGGGGACCCAGTACTTC.

The chain employs TRBV7-1 and TRBJ2-1; D might be TRBD2 (6 bases). TRBV7-1 is an ORF; its function is uncertain. V lost 5 bases, J lost 0 bases, and 14 bases lay in between. This CDR3 is built from 16 residues. CDR3 sequence (DNA): TGTGCCAGCAGCGCGGCGGGACCTAGCTCCTACAATGAGCAGTTCTTC. Translation: CASSAAGPSSYNEQFF.

This sequence joins TRBV20-1 and TRBJ1-1, with D tentatively TRBD1 (5 bases). V was pared by 0 bases and J by 7 bases, with 15 bases between. CDR3 length: 14 residues. Germline-derived CDR1 and CDR2 are DFQATT and SNEGSKA (reference sequence). The CDR3 sequence is CSARDLRVRDEAFF. The CDR3 coding sequence is TGCAGTGCTAGAGATCTCAGGGTAAGGGATGAAGCTTTCTTT.

The table lists this clonotype with many counts. The rearrangement joins TRBV29-1 to TRBJ1-2, with D hard to call. V lost 1 base and J lost 2, with 11 bases in between. The germline gives CDR1 SQVTM, CDR2 ANQGSEA. The CDR3 loop spans 14 amino acids. Written as DNA, the CDR3 is TGCAGCGTTGAAGGAAACGCAGAAAACTATGGCTACACCTTC. This gives the protein CSVEGNAENYGYTF.

A remark on this clonotype: A single base separates this from a much larger clone, so it may be a read error. It is likely a read error, because the conserved phenylalanine at the end of the CDR3 is missing. This sequence joins TRBV11-2 and TRBJ1-1; D call uncertain. With 6 bases removed from V and 4 bases from J, the gap between germline ends came to 12 bases. The CDR3 contains 13 residues. Germline loops: CDR1 SGHAT, CDR2 FQNNGV. The CDR3 spells CASSEIWATEAFL. CDR3 DNA: TGTGCCAGCAGTGAAATCTGGGCCACTGAAGCTTTCCTT.

The chain uses TRBV2 and TRBJ1-2; D gene ambiguous. CDR1 and CDR2 from the germline V gene are SNHLY and FYNNEI. The V end was cut by 3 bases, the J end by 4 bases, with 12 bases between. CDR3 size: 14 residues. The CDR3 DNA follows: TGTGCCAGCAGTGATCACCGGGGAGCCTATGGCTACACCTTC. It translates to CASSDHRGAYGYTF.

V and J are TRBV6-1 and TRBJ1-1, with D tentatively TRBD1 (6 bases). The CDR3 is 15 residues long. CDR1 and CDR2 from the germline V gene are MNHNS and SASEGT. Trimming pared 7 bases from V and 3 bases from J, leaving 18 bases between. This CDR3 is CASTWGHSSHTEAFF. The CDR3 coding sequence is TGTGCCAGCACCTGGGGGCACAGCAGTCACACTGAAGCTTTCTTT.

This clonotype was seen ten or more times. The chain joins TRBV2 to TRBJ1-5; D unresolved. V was cut by 1 base and J by 2 bases, with 3 bases left in between. Germline CDR1 reads SNHLY; CDR2 reads FYNNEI. The CDR3 has 13 amino acids. CDR3 amino acids: CASSEDRNQPQHF. For the CDR3, the DNA is TGTGCCAGCAGTGAAGACCGCAATCAGCCCCAGCATTTT.

This clonotype was counted between two and nine times. The chain has TRBV14 and TRBJ1-6, with D unresolved. Germline assignment: CDR1 SGHDN and CDR2 FVKESK. V was clipped by 0 bases and J by 3 bases, with 9 bases between them. This CDR3 comprises 16 residues. CDR3 protein: CASSQDPDRYNSPLHF. The CDR3 region has the DNA TGTGCCAGCAGCCAAGATCCGGACCGCTATAATTCACCCCTCCACTTT.